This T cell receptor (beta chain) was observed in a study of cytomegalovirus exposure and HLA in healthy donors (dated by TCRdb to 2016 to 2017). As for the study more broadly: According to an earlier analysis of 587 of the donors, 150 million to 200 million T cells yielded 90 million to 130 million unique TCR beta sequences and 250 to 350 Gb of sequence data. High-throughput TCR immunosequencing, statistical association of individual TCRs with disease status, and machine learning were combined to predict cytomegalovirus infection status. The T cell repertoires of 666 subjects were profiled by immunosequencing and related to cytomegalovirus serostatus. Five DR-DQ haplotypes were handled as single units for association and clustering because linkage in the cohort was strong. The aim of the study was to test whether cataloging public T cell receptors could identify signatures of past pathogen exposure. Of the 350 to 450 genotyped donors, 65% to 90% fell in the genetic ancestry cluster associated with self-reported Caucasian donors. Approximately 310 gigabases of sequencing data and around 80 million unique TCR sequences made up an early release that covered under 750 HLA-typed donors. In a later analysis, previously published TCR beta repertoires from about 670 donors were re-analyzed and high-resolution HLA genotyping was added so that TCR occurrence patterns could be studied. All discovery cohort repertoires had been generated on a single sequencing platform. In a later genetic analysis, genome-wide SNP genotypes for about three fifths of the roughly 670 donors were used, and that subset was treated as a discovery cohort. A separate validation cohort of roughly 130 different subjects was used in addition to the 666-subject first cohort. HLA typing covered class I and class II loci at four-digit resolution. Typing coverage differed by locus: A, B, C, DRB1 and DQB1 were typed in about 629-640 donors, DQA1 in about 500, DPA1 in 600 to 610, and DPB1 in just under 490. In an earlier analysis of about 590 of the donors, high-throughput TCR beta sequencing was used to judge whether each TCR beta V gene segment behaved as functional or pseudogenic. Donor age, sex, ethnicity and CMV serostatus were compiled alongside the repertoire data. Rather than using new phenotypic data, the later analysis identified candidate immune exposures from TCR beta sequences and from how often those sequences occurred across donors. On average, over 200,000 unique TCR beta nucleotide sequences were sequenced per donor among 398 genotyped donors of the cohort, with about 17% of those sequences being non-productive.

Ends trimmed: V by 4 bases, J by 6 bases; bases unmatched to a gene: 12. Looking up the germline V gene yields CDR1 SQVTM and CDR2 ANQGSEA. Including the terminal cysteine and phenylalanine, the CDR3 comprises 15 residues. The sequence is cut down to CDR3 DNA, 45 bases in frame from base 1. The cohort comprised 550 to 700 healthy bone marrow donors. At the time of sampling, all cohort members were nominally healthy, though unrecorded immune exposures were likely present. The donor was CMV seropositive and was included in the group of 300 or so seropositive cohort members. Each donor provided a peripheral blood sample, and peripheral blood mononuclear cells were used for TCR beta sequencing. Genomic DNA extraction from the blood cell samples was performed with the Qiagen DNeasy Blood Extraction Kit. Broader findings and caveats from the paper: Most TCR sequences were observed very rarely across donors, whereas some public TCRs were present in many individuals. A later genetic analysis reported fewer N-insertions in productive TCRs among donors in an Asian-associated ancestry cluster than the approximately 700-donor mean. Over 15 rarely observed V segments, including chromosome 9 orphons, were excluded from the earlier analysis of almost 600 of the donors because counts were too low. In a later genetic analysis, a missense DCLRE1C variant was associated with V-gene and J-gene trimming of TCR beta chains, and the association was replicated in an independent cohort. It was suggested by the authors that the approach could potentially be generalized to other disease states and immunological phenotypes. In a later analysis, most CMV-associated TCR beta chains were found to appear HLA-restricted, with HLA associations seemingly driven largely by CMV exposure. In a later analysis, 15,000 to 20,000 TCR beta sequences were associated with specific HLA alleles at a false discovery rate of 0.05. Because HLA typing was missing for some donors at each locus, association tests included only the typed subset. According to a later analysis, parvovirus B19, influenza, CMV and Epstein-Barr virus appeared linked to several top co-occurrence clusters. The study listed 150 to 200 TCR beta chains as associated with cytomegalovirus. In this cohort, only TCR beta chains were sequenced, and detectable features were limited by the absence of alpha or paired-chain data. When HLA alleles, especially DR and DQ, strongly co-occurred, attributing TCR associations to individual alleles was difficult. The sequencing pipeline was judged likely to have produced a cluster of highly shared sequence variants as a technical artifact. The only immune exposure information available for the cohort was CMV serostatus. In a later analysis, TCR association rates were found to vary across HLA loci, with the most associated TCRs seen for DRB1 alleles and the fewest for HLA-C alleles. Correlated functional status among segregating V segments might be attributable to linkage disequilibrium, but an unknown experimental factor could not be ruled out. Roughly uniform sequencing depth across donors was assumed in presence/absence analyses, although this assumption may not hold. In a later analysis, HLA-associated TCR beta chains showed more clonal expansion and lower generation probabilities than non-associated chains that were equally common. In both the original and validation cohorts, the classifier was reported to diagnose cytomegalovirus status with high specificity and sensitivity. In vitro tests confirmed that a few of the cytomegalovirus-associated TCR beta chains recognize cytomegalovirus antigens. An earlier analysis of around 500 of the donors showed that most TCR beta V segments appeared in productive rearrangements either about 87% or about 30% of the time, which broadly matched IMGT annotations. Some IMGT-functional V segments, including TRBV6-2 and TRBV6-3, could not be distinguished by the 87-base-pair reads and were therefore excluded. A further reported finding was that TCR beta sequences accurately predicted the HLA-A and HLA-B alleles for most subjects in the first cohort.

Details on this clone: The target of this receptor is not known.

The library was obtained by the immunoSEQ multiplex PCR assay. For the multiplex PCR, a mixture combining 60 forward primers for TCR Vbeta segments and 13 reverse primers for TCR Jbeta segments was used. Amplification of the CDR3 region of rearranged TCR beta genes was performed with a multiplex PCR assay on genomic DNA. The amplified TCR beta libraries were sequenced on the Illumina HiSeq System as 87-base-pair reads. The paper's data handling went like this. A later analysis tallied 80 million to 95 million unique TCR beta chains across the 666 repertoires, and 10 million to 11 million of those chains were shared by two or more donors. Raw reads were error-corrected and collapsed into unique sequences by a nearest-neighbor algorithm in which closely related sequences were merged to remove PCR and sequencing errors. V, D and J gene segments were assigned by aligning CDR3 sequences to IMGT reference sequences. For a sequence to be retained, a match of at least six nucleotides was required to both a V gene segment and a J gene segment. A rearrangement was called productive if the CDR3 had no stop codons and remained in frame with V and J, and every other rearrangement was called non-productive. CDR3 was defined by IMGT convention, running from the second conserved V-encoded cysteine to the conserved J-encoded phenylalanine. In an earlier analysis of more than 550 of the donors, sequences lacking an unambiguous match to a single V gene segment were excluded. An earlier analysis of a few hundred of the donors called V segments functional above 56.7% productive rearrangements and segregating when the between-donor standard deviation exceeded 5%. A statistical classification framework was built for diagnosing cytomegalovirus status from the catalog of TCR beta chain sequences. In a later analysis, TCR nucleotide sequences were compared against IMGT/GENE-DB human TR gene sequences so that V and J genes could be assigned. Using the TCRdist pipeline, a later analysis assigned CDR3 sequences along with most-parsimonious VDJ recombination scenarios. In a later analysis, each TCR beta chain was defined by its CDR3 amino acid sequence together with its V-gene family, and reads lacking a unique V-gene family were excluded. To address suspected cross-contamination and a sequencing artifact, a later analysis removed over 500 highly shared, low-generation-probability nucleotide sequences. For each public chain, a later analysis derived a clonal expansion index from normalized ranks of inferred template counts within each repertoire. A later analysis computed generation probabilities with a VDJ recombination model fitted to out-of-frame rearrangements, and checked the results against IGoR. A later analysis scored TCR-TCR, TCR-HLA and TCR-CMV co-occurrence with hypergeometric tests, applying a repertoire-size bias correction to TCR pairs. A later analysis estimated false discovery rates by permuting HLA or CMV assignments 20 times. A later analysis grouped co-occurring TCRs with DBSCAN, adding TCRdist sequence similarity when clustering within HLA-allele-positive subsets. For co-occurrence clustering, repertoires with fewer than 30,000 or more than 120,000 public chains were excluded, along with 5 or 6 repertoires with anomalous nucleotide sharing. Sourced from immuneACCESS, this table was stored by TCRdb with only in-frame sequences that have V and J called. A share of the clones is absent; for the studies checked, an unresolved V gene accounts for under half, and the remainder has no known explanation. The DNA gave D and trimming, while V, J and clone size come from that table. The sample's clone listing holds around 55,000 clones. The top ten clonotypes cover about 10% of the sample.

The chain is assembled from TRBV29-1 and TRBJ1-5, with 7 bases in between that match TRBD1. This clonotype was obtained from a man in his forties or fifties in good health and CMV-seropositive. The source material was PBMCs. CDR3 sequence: CSVVSGEGAGQPQHF. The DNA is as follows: TGCAGCGTTGTATCGGGAGAGGGGGCGGGTCAGCCCCAGCATTTT.